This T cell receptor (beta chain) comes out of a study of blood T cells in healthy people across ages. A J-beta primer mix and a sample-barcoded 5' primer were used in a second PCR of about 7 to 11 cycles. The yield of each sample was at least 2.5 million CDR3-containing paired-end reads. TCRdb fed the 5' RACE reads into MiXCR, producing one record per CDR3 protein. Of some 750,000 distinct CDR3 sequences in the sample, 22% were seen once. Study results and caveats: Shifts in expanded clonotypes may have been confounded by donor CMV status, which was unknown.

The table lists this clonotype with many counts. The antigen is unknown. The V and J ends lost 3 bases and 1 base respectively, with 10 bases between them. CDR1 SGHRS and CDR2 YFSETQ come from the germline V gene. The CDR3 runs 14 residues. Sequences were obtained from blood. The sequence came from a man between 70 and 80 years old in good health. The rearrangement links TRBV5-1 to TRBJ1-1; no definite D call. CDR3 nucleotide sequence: TGCGCCAGCAGCTCGGACGGAAGGAACACTGAAGCTTTCTTT. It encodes CASSSDGRNTEAFF.